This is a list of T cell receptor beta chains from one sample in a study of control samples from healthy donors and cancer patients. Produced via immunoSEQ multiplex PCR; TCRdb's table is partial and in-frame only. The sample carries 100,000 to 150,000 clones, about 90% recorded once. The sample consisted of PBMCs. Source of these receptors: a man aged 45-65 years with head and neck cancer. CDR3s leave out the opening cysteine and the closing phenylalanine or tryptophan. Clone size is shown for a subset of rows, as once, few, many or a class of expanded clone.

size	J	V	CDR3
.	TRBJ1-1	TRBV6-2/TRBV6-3	ASSYSRDTEAF
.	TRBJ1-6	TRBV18	ASSPPLGGTTSPLH
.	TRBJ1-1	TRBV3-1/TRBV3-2	ASSAQGGTEAF
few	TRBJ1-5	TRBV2	ASKKGDGRILTQH
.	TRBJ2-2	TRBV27	ASSTDRGLDGELF
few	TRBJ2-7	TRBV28	ASSLKGAENRPNYEQY
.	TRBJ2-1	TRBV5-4	ASSSAGRFAEQF
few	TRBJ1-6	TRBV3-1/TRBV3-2	ASSQDSASYNSPLH
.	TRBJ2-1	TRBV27	ATSGRNGNEQF
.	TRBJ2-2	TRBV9	ASSVSVHRVAGELF
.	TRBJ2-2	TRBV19	ASSIAGTFTGELF
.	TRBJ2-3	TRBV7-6	ASSAYSGRGADTQY
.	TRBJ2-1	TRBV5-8	ASSLSGSSFEVYYNEQF
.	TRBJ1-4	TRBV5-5	ASSLQGREKLF
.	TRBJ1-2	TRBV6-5	ASSFQGGAPVGYT
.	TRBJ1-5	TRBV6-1	ASSEEGGTARH
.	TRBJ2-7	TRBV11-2	ASSFQGRYEQY
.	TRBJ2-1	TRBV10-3	AIGTGGSNEQF
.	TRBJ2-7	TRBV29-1	SVEVGPYEQY
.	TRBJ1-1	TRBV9	ASSVDMNTEAF
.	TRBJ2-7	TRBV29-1	SVETASDEQY
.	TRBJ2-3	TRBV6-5	ASSSLHGAADTQY